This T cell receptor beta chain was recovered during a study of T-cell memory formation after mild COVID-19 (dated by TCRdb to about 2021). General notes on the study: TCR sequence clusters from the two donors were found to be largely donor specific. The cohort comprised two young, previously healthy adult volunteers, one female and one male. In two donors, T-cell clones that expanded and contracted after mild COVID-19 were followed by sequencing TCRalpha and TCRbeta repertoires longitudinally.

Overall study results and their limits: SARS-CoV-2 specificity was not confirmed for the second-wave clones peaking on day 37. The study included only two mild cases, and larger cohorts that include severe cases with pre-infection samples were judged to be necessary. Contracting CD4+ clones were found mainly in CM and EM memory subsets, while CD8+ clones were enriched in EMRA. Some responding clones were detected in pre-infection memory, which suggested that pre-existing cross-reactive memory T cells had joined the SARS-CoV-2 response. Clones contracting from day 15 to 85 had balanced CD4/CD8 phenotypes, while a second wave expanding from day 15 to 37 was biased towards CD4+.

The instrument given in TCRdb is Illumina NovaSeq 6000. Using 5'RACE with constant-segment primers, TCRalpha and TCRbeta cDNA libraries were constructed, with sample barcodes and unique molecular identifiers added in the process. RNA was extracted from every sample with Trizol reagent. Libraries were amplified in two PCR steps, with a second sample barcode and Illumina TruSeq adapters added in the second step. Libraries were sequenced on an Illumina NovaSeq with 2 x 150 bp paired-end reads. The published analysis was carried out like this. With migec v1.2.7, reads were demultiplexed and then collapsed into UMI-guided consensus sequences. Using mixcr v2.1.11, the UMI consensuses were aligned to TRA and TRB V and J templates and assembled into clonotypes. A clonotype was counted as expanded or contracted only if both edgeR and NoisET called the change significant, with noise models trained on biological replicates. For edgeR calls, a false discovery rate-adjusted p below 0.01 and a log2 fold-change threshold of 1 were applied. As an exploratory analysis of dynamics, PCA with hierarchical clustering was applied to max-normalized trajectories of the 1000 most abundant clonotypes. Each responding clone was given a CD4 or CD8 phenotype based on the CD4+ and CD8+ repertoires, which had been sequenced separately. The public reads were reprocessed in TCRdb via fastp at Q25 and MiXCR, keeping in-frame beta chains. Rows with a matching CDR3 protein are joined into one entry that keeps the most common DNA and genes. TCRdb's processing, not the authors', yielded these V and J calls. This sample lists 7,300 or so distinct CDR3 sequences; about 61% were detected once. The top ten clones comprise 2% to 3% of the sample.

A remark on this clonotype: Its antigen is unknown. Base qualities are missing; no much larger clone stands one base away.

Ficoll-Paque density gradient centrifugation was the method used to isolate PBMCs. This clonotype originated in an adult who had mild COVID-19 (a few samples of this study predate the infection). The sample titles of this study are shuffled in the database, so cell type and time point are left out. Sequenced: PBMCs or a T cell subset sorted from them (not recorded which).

CDR3 protein: CASILVAGALTEQFF. The sequenced DNA is TGTGCCAGCATCTTGGTGGCGGGAGCGCTTACTGAGCAGTTCTTC. The chain employs TRBV12-3 or TRBV12-4 and TRBJ2-5; TRBD2 agrees with 7 junctional bases. The end of the DNA is better explained by TRBJ2-1, so the J call may be wrong. Taken from cysteine to phenylalanine, the CDR3 has 15 residues. Only the CDR3 DNA stays, 45 bases, in frame from base 1.